This entry lists 2 T cell receptor beta chains sequenced from one sample in a study of T cells in Graves' hyperthyroidism and ophthalmopathy. Researchers amplified the TCR beta CDR3 regions from RNA transcripts. In the first-round RT-PCR of the TCR CDR3, the HTBI primer set was used. TCRdb re-derived calls from the multiplex PCR reads in MiXCR, one entry per CDR3 protein. In the table there are 650,000 to 800,000 distinct CDR3 sequences, just under 45% of which are singletons. Source material: peripheral blood or thyroid tissue (not recorded which). The receptors derive from an adult man with Graves' disease, either hyperthyroidism or ophthalmopathy (not recorded which).

The J gene is TRBJ2-2, the V gene TRBV29-1; D ambiguous. The CDR3 is 14 amino acids. V shed 7 bases and J shed 6 bases, with 18 bases lying between them. The germline gives CDR1 SQVTM, CDR2 ANQGSEA. The chain's CDR3 is CSAMTWGFPGELFF. The CDR3 nucleotides read TGCAGCGCTATGACGTGGGGTTTCCCCGGGGAGCTGTTTTTT.

In this sample, this clonotype turned up many times. J is TRBJ1-4 and V is TRBV29-1; TRBD1 is a possible D gene (5 bases). Germline CDR1 reads SQVTM; CDR2 reads ANQGSEA. Trimming removed 4 bases at V and 7 bases at J, with 10 bases between. This CDR3 has 12 amino acids. CDR3 sequence: CSVGGLGEKLFF. CDR3 DNA: TGCAGCGTTGGGGGCTTGGGTGAAAAACTGTTTTTT.